The present T cell receptor (beta chain) was sequenced within a study of T cell repertoires in cytomegalovirus infection. Study details: TCR beta signatures that were public indicated CMV infection and matching HLA type.

TCRdb re-analysed the reads in MiXCR, keeping a single row per CDR3 protein. The table shows more than 85,000 distinct CDR3 sequences, with 15% to 20% occurring only once. There are a few counts of this clonotype. Germline-derived CDR1 and CDR2 are LNHDA and SQIVND (reference sequence). There are 16 residues in the CDR3. V dropped 3 bases and J dropped 0 bases, with 14 bases sitting between them. This clonotype was sampled from a human donor in good health (CMV status not recorded). Some clones in this sample may be carry-over from other donors' samples. The rearrangement links TRBV19 to TRBJ1-2; perhaps TRBD1 as D (6 bases). Sequencing used PBMCs. CDR3: CASSIMGARANYGYTF. The CDR3 DNA follows: TGTGCCAGTAGTATCATGGGGGCAAGAGCTAACTATGGCTACACCTTC.